This entry is about one T cell receptor beta chain. These data come from a study of shared clonotypes between healthy human individuals. The wider study: The people who gave samples were two women and a few men aged 18 to 49.

The naive CD8 population came from CD45RO-negative cells selected for CCR7, without terminally differentiated effector memory CD45RA+ cells. This table comes from immunoSEQ multiplex PCR, and its TCRdb copy is limited to in-frame clones, with some not included. Here the sample spans around 2,000,000 clones, about 93% being singletons. V lost 3 bases and J lost 5, with 12 bases in between. Germline V gene lookup returns CDR1 MGHDK and CDR2 SYGVNS. The CDR3 loop spans 14 amino acids. The TCR comes from a man between 18 and 29 years old in good health. Some clones in this sample may be carry-over from other donors' samples. This chain links TRBV25-1 with TRBJ2-3, with TRBD2 as a possible D gene (6 bases). Sequences were obtained from naive CD8+ T cells from PBMCs. CDR3 region: CASSEVGGEDTQYF. The DNA of the CDR3 is TGTGCCAGCAGTGAGGTGGGAGGAGAAGATACGCAGTATTTT.